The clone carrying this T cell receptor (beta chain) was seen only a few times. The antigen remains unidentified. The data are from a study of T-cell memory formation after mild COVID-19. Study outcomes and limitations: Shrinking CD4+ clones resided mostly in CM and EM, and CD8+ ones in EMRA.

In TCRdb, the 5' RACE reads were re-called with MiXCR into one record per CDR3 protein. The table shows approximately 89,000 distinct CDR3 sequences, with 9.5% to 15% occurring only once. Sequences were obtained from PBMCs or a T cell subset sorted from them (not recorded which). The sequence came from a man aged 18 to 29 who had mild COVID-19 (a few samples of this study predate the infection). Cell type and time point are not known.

The CDR3 here is CASSSGQGPSNQPQHF. The CDR3 region has the DNA TGTGCCAGCAGTTCAGGCCAGGGTCCTAGCAATCAGCCCCAGCATTTT. V gene TRBV28 combines with J gene TRBJ1-5, with a possible D match to TRBD1 (5 bases). V lost 4 bases and J lost 0, with 13 bases in between. There are 16 residues in the CDR3. Per the germline V gene, CDR1 is MDHEN and CDR2 is SYDVKM.